This TCR beta chain was obtained from a study of CD8+ T cells in alopecia areata. Looking at the study overall: In an open-label trial, patients got 5 to 10 mg tofacitinib twice daily.

RNA extraction was followed by reverse transcription into cDNA, which acted as the sequencing template. The method was immunoSEQ multiplex PCR; TCRdb's version includes in-frame clones alone and lacks a portion of them. The sample yields roughly 200,000 clones, about 63% seen once. Peripheral blood samples and lesional scalp punch biopsies were obtained from alopecia areata patients. This clone was detected a few times. Its target is unknown. Findings and caveats of the study: TCR sharing was clearer in mice than between patients, perhaps partly owing to patient HLA diversity.

The source of this sequence is a human donor with alopecia areata. The source material was CD4+ T cells sorted from blood, sampled at week 0.

CDR3: CASPTGVNYGYTF. As DNA, the CDR3 is TGTGCCTCACCGACAGGCGTTAACTATGGCTACACCTTC. The chain couples TRBV30 to TRBJ1-2, with a tentative D call TRBD1 (6 bases). CDR1 is GTSNPN, CDR2 SVGIG, per germline (reference sequence). The CDR3 totals 13 residues. V shed 7 bases and J shed 1 base, with 13 bases lying between them. The full variable domain, in which reference TRBV30 and TRBJ1-2 provide the parts outside the CDR3, is SQTIHQWPATLVQPVGSPLSLECTVEGTSNPNLYWYRQAAGRGLQLLFYSVGIGQISSEVPQNLSASRPQDRQFILSSKKLLLSDSGFYLCASPTGVNYGYTFGSGTRLTVV.